The clone carrying this T cell receptor beta chain rates as medium-sized (0.01 to 0.1%). Its matching antigen is unknown. CDR3 length equals 11 residues. V was cut by 4 bases and J by 4 bases, with 4 bases left in between. The germline CDR1 and CDR2 sequences are SNHLY and FYNNEI. Data came from immunoSEQ multiplex PCR; TCRdb stores just in-frame clones and leaves some out. The table lists more than 5,500 clones, about 46% of them singletons. The sample is drawn from a study of neoadjuvant anti-PD-1 for oral cavity cancer. Overall study findings and caveats: Pretreatment Treg/Th17 ratio correlated inversely with post-treatment tumor clonality.

This TCR was sampled from a person aged 35 to 85 with oral cavity squamous cell carcinoma. The chain is built from TRBV2 and TRBJ1-1; D not resolved. This specimen consisted of tumor tissue, obtained before nivolumab (anti-PD-1) treatment. CDR3 in DNA: TGTGCCAGCAGTGGTGGCACTGAAGCTTTCTTT. Translation gives CASSGGTEAFF.